A single T cell receptor beta chain is shown here with its context. The conserved final phenylalanine or tryptophan is absent from the CDR3, which likely points to a read error. The DNA is omitted, as the CDR3 cannot be located on it reliably, and the CDR3 follows TCRdb's listing. The data belong to a study of immune characterization of retroperitoneal liposarcoma. Germline V gene data show CDR1 as SGHAT and CDR2 as FQNNGV. The CDR3 has 16 amino acids, counting both end residues. TCRdb re-called the PCR reads with MiXCR, one entry per CDR3 protein. Altogether under 15,000 distinct CDR3 sequences are present, roughly 50% being singletons, with the ten largest covering more than 9%.

This sequence joins TRBV11-2 and TRBJ2-3; the table's D call, TRBD1, has no DNA check behind it. The sequence was obtained from a female donor with retroperitoneal liposarcoma. The sequenced sample consisted of tumor tissue. The CDR3: CASSLAGVSYYNEQYS.